The rows below give T cell receptor beta chains drawn from one sample of a study of T cell repertoires in cytomegalovirus infection. TCRdb reanalysed the reads using MiXCR and keeps one entry per CDR3 protein. The sample shows about 900,000 distinct CDR3 sequences, about a third of them seen only once. These receptors lack a known antigen. This specimen was cultured CD8+ T cells from PBMCs, taken from culture after CMV antigen stimulation. The receptor set was obtained from a human donor in good health (CMV status not recorded). Some clones in this sample may be carry-over from other donors' samples. Each CDR3 is given with its conserved first and last residue.

>TRBV7-2|15|TRBJ2-2
CASSFTSLGTGELFF
>TRBV6-6|15|TRBJ1-5
CASRHRQGGNQPQHF
>TRBV7-7|13|TRBJ2-5
CASSQQRGETQYF
>TRBV27|14|TRBJ2-1
CASGFGRSYNEQFF
>TRBV12-3/TRBV12-4|13|TRBJ2-1
CASSLGGSNEQFF
>TRBV10-3|13|TRBJ1-2
CAISTREPYGYTF
>TRBV5-6|14|TRBJ1-6
CASSPGRPGSPLHF
>TRBV14|12|TRBJ2-2
CASSQRAGELFF
>TRBV7-9|15|TRBJ1-5
CASSLVGLSNQPQHF
>TRBV4-3|16|TRBJ2-1
CASSRTSIGSYNEQFF
>TRBV6-1|14|TRBJ2-7
CASSDLAYSYEQYF
>TRBV6-2/TRBV6-3|15|TRBJ2-5
CASSHGTTTGETQYF
>TRBV15|16|TRBJ2-2
CATSGLAGGNFGELFF
>TRBV6-1|18|TRBJ2-6
CASYASTGGNPGANVLTF
>TRBV2|13|TRBJ1-1
CASRGSGFLEAFF
>TRBV2|15|TRBJ1-5
CASSPPEVGYQPQHF
>TRBV28|18|TRBJ2-1
CASSSPLGAVPSGHEQFF
>TRBV27|15|TRBJ2-7
CASSFVPPSSYEQYF
>TRBV6-2/TRBV6-3|13|TRBJ2-1
CASAGTAYNEQFF
>TRBV19|13|TRBJ2-7
CASRTSGSYEQYF
>TRBV4-1|13|TRBJ2-1
CASSQGQGNEQFF
>TRBV3-1|17|TRBJ2-5
CASSQNRPGPSQETQYF
>TRBV12-5|15|TRBJ1-2
CASGLVMRTGGGYTF
>TRBV27|11|TRBJ1-1
CASSSRWEAFF
>TRBV12-3/TRBV12-4|16|TRBJ2-7
CASSFGGQKIAYEQYF
>TRBV12-3/TRBV12-4|12|TRBJ1-2
CASRTGGLGYTF
>TRBV28|14|TRBJ2-5
CASSPGRRQETQYF
>TRBV6-1|15|TRBJ1-4
CASRVGPRGDEKLFF
>TRBV5-5|14|TRBJ2-1
CASSFEGERWKQFF
>TRBV12-3/TRBV12-4|15|TRBJ2-1
CASTSVAGRNNEQFF
>TRBV4-1|15|TRBJ1-4
CASSQDWQGAEKLFF
>TRBV7-2|13|TRBJ2-3
CASRNSGRDTQYF
>TRBV7-2|13|TRBJ1-3
CASTKRFGNTIYF
>TRBV7-6|15|TRBJ2-1
CASSIIPGAYNEQFF
>TRBV4-1|19|TRBJ2-1
CASSQLLAGGPRTYNEQFF
>TRBV7-6|13|TRBJ1-1
CASSSGPGTEAFF
>TRBV12-3/TRBV12-4|16|TRBJ2-2
CASSPRQGLNTGELFF
>TRBV12-3/TRBV12-4|16|TRBJ2-1
CASSPHSGGLYNEQFF
>TRBV27|14|TRBJ2-5
CASSLSAGRETQYF
>TRBV6-2/TRBV6-3|15|TRBJ2-7
CASSYTGGEAYEQYF
>TRBV7-9|12|TRBJ2-1
CASSKTSNEQFF
>TRBV5-6|13|TRBJ2-7
CASSLASVGEQYF
>TRBV7-8|15|TRBJ1-6
CASSLPRPGNSPLHF
>TRBV27|17|TRBJ2-1
CASSPSGLQGSYNEQFF
>TRBV27|17|TRBJ2-7
CASSLIETGLRVREQYF
>TRBV7-2|15|TRBJ2-3
CASSPTSGGSDTQYF
>TRBV18|14|TRBJ2-1
CASSPRWSYNEQFF
>TRBV10-3|15|TRBJ2-1
CAISEDREAYNEQFF
>TRBV2|15|TRBJ2-3
CASTSPAPDTDTQYF
>TRBV12-3/TRBV12-4|15|TRBJ2-5
CASSSPLTSGETQYF
>TRBV7-9|15|TRBJ2-6
CASSAEFSGANVLTF